The source of this T cell receptor (beta chain) is a study of T cell responses to AZD1222 COVID-19 vaccine. Study information: Pooled samples include second doses given at about 4 or 12 weeks. Broader study findings: The reported proportion of spike-specific TCRs targeting unmutated variant regions was nearly half. Increases in Spike-specific TCR breadth and depth were seen after two AZD1222 doses. Donors, mostly white British, included more females; clonal diversity was possibly underestimated.

Data came from immunoSEQ multiplex PCR; TCRdb stores just in-frame clones and leaves some out. Among 110,000 to 150,000 clones listed, 85% to 95% were seen once. V gave up 2 bases and J gave up 3 bases; unmatched junction bases: 0. From germline, CDR1 is ENHRY and CDR2 SYGVKD. This CDR3 has 13 amino acids. Points on this clone: The target antigen is unknown.

The specimen was peripheral blood, collected on day 0 of AZD1222 vaccination. The TCR sequence derives from an adult in good health. The chain combines TRBV10-3 with TRBJ1-2, with 7 bases identical to TRBD1. The CDR3 nucleotides read TGTGCCATCAGTGAGGGACAGGACTATGGCTACACCTTC. This encodes CAISEGQDYGYTF.